The clone carrying this T cell receptor beta chain was observed at least ten times. Its antigen remains unknown. The record originates from a study of T cells in Graves' hyperthyroidism and ophthalmopathy. Study outcomes and limitations: The authors' 13 V-J model separated ophthalmopathy from stable hyperthyroidism. Before onset, ophthalmopathy was predicted by the model a median around 6 months earlier.

Researchers took RNA transcripts and amplified the TCR beta CDR3 regions from them. The HTBI primer set was used in a first-round RT-PCR of the TCR CDR3. MiXCR was run by TCRdb on the multiplex PCR reads, yielding one entry per CDR3 protein. The sample shows roughly 100,000 distinct CDR3 sequences, approximately 42% of them seen only once. When ophthalmopathy did not progress within 18 months, Graves' hyperthyroidism was considered stable. Uncontrolled infection, other autoimmune disease, pregnancy or lactation led to exclusion. The CDR3 is 16 amino acids. CDR1 SGHVS and CDR2 FNYEAQ come from the germline V gene. V trimming: 1 base; J trimming: 2 bases; junction bases outside the gene matches: 7.

This clonotype originated in a woman aged 25 to 39 with Graves' hyperthyroidism. The chain recombines TRBV7-6 with TRBJ2-5; 7 bases line up with TRBD2. Sequenced sample: peripheral blood or thyroid tissue (not recorded which). The CDR3 sequence: CASSLGAGRGQETQYF. CDR3 bases: TGTGCCAGCAGCTTAGGAGCGGGGCGGGGGCAAGAGACCCAGTACTTC.